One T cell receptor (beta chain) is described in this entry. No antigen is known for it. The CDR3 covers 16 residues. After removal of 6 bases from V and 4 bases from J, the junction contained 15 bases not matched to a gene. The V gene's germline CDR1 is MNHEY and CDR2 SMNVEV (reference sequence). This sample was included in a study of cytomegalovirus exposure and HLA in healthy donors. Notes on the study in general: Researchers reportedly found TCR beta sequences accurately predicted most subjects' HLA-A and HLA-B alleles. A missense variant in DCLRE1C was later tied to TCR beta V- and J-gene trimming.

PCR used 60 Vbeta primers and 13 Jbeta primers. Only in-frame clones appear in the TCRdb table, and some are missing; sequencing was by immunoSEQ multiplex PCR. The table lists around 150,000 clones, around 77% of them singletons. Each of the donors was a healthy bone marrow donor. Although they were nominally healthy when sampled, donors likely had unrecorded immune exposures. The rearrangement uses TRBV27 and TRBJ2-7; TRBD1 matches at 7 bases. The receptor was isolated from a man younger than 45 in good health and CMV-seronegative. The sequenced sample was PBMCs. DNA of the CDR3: TGTGCCAGCAGAAGATCTACAGGGGATCCCCTTTACGAGCAGTACTTC. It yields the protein CASRRSTGDPLYEQYF.